This T cell receptor (beta chain) is drawn from a study of T cell responses to AZD1222 COVID-19 vaccine. Study-wide results and caveats: Sampling captured repertoires only after the peak T cell response. Across spike, vaccine-associated CD4 TCRs were found, dominant at 160-218 and 743-854.

Assay used: immunoSEQ multiplex PCR; TCRdb lists only in-frame clones, some missing. The sample consists of approximately 79,000 clones, under 90% of them appearing once. The J segment lost 4 bases and the V segment lost 4 bases, leaving 13 bases of the junction unmatched. The CDR3 loop spans 17 amino acids. In germline, CDR1 is GTSNPN, CDR2 SVGIG (reference sequence). On this clone itself: What it binds is unknown.

This clonotype was obtained from an adult who received the AZD1222 COVID-19 vaccine. This sample comprised peripheral blood, obtained 28 days after the second AZD1222 dose. The rearrangement joins TRBV30 to TRBJ1-6, with 7 bases aligning to TRBD1. The CDR3 sequence is CAWTRQGGRVYNSPLHF. The DNA for the CDR3 is TGTGCCTGGACCCGACAGGGCGGGAGGGTATATAATTCACCCCTCCACTTT.